The sample holds one count of the clone carrying this TCR beta chain. This record comes from a study of shared clonotypes between healthy human individuals. Libraries were prepared by immunoSEQ multiplex PCR; TCRdb keeps only in-frame clonotypes and omits some of them. The sample has approximately 980,000 clones, approximately 80% seen once; the top ten hold around 1.5%. Germline values: CDR1 WSHSY, CDR2 SAAADI. V was trimmed by 8 bases and J by 6 bases, leaving 14 bases between them. This CDR3 is 13 amino acids long. This sequence originates from a man aged 18 to 29 in good health. Sequencing used memory CD4+ T cells sorted from blood. Subset noted: CD45RA-negative fraction. This sequence joins TRBV10-2 and TRBJ1-5; TRBD1 is a possible D gene (5 bases). CDR3 in DNA: TGCGCCAGCGGGGCCGGGACCAGTCAGCCCCAGCATTTT. It yields the protein CASGAGTSQPQHF.